This TCR beta chain appears in the sequencing data of a study of cytomegalovirus exposure and HLA in healthy donors (dated by TCRdb to the late 2010s). As for the study more broadly: An earlier analysis of 550 to 700 of the donors reported approximately 270 Gb of sequence data and some 120 million unique TCR beta sequences from about 179 million T cells. Roughly 300 gigabases of sequencing data and roughly 81 million unique TCR sequences made up an early release that covered about 640 HLA-typed donors. Among the approximately 400 genotyped donors, under 90% belonged to the genetic ancestry cluster associated with self-reported Caucasian donors. The study was designed to test whether signatures of past pathogen exposure could be identified by cataloging public T cell receptors. Using immunosequencing, the study profiled T cell repertoires from fewer than 700 subjects and related those repertoires to cytomegalovirus serostatus. Along with the approximately 650-subject first cohort, a separate validation cohort of more than 90 different subjects was used. To predict cytomegalovirus infection status, the study combined high-throughput TCR immunosequencing, statistical association of individual TCRs with disease status, and machine learning. In a later analysis, previously published TCR beta repertoires from 600 to 850 donors were re-analyzed and high-resolution HLA genotyping was added so that TCR occurrence patterns could be studied. Rather than drawing on any new phenotypic data, the later analysis identified candidate immune exposures from TCR beta sequences and the way those sequences occurred across donors. To decide whether each TCR beta V gene segment behaved as functional or pseudogenic, an earlier analysis of several hundred of the donors relied on high-throughput TCR beta sequencing. Donor age, sex, ethnicity and CMV serostatus were compiled alongside the repertoire data. In a later genetic analysis, genome-wide SNP genotypes for about three fifths of the 666 donors were used, and that subset was treated as a discovery cohort. All discovery cohort repertoires had been generated on a single sequencing platform. Class I and class II HLA loci were covered by the typing at four-digit resolution. The number of typed donors differed by locus: about 629-630 for A, B, C, DRB1 and DQB1; 522 for DQA1; 606 for DPA1; and 450 to 480 for DPB1. Four or five DR-DQ haplotypes were handled as single units for association and clustering, since linkage in the cohort was strong. Across 398 genotyped donors of the cohort, an average of roughly 250,000 unique TCR beta nucleotide sequences per donor were sequenced, and approximately 17% of those sequences were non-productive. Findings and caveats that apply to the study as a whole: A cluster of highly shared sequence variants was judged likely to represent a technical artifact of the sequencing pipeline. While some public TCRs were present in many individuals, most TCR sequences turned up only very rarely across donors. V-gene and J-gene trimming of TCR beta chains was associated with a missense DCLRE1C variant in a later genetic analysis, and the association was replicated in an independent cohort. In vitro tests confirmed that a few of the cytomegalovirus-associated TCR beta chains recognize cytomegalovirus antigens. It was suggested by the authors that the approach could potentially be generalized to other disease states and immunological phenotypes. When HLA alleles, especially DR and DQ, strongly co-occurred, TCR associations were difficult to assign to individual alleles. A further reported finding was that TCR beta sequences accurately predicted the HLA-A and HLA-B alleles for most subjects in the first cohort. Because counts were too low, seventeen rarely observed V segments, including chromosome 9 orphons, were left out of the earlier analysis of approximately 500 of the donors. Broadly in line with IMGT annotations, most TCR beta V segments showed up in productive rearrangements about 87% or about 30% of the time in an earlier analysis of several hundred of the donors. A later analysis associated 16,951 TCR beta sequences with specific HLA alleles at a false discovery rate of 0.05. The classifier was reported to diagnose cytomegalovirus status with high specificity and sensitivity in both the original and validation cohorts. A later genetic analysis reported fewer N-insertions in productive TCRs among donors in an Asian-associated ancestry cluster than the approximately 670-donor mean. Correlated functional status among segregating V segments might reflect linkage disequilibrium, but an unknown experimental factor could not be ruled out. Most CMV-associated TCR beta chains appeared to be HLA-restricted in a later analysis, and the HLA associations seemed to be driven largely by CMV exposure. In a later analysis, HLA-associated TCR beta chains were found to be more clonally expanded and to have lower generation probabilities than equally common non-associated chains. The study gave a list of some 150 TCR beta chains associated with cytomegalovirus. Several of the top co-occurrence clusters appeared to be linked to parvovirus B19, influenza, CMV and Epstein-Barr virus, according to a later analysis. Some IMGT-functional V segments, including TRBV6-2 and TRBV6-3, could not be told apart with the 87-base-pair reads, so those segments were excluded. Presence/absence analyses assumed roughly uniform sequencing depth across donors, an assumption that may not hold. For the cohort, immune exposure information was limited to CMV serostatus. Because some donors lacked HLA typing at each locus, the association tests relied only on the typed subset. Only TCR beta chains were sequenced in this cohort, and the absence of alpha or paired-chain data limited detectable features. According to a later analysis, TCR association rates differed among HLA loci, with DRB1 alleles showing the most associated TCRs and HLA-C alleles showing the fewest.

Concerning this clone itself: It lacks a known antigen. No quality values exist for individual bases; no much larger clone is one base distant.

Receptors were amplified or captured by the immunoSEQ multiplex PCR assay. The multiplex PCR relied on a mix of 60 forward primers for TCR Vbeta segments and 13 reverse primers for TCR Jbeta segments. Amplification of the CDR3 region of rearranged TCR beta genes was performed with a multiplex PCR assay on genomic DNA. The amplified TCR beta libraries were sequenced on the Illumina HiSeq System as 87-base-pair reads. In the paper's pipeline: In a later analysis, some 80 million unique TCR beta chains were counted across the 666 repertoires, and roughly 11 million of these chains were shared by at least two donors. Raw reads were error-corrected and collapsed into unique sequences with a nearest-neighbor algorithm that merged closely related sequences to remove PCR and sequencing errors. CDR3 sequences were aligned to IMGT reference sequences to assign V, D and J gene segments. For a sequence to be retained, at least a six-nucleotide match to both a V gene segment and a J gene segment was required. Rearrangements were called productive when the CDR3 lacked stop codons and stayed in frame with V and J; all others were non-productive. CDR3 was defined by IMGT convention, running from the second conserved V-encoded cysteine to the conserved J-encoded phenylalanine. Sequences without an unambiguous match to a single V gene segment were excluded from the earlier analysis of a few hundred of the donors. In an earlier analysis of approximately 500 of the donors, a V segment was called functional when productive rearrangements were above 56.7%, and segregating when the standard deviation between donors exceeded 5%. A statistical classification framework was built for diagnosing cytomegalovirus status from the catalog of TCR beta chain sequences. In a later analysis, TCR nucleotide sequences were compared against IMGT/GENE-DB human TR gene sequences so that V and J genes could be assigned. In a later analysis, CDR3 sequences and most-parsimonious VDJ recombination scenarios were assigned using the TCRdist pipeline. In a later analysis, each TCR beta chain was defined by its CDR3 amino acid sequence together with its V-gene family, and reads lacking a unique V-gene family were excluded. In a later analysis, around 650 highly shared, low-generation-probability nucleotide sequences were removed to address suspected cross-contamination and a sequencing artifact. In a later analysis, a clonal expansion index for each public chain was calculated from normalized within-repertoire ranks of inferred template counts. In a later analysis, generation probabilities were computed using a VDJ recombination model fitted to out-of-frame rearrangements, and the results were checked against IGoR. In a later analysis, hypergeometric tests were used to score TCR-TCR, TCR-HLA and TCR-CMV co-occurrence, with a repertoire-size bias correction applied to TCR pairs. False discovery rates were estimated in a later analysis by permuting HLA or CMV assignments 20 times. In a later analysis, co-occurring TCRs were grouped using DBSCAN, with TCRdist sequence similarity added in when clustering inside HLA-allele-positive subsets. Co-occurrence clustering excluded repertoires with fewer than 30,000 or more than 120,000 public chains, plus five with anomalous nucleotide sharing. Drawn from immuneACCESS, this table holds only the in-frame rearrangements with V and J called that TCRdb kept. Clones are partly lost; checked studies trace under half to an unresolved V gene and leave the rest unexplained. From that table come the V and J calls and clone size; the DNA was used to work out D and trimming. The sample contains approximately 100,000 clones, about 80% of them found a single time. In total, the top ten clones hold roughly 4% of the sample.

The cohort consisted of approximately 670 healthy bone marrow donors. Cohort members were all nominally healthy when sampled, although unrecorded immune exposures were likely present. The donor tested CMV seronegative, placing the donor among the approximately 400 seronegative members of the cohort. Each donor provided a peripheral blood sample, and peripheral blood mononuclear cells were used for TCR beta sequencing. Genomic DNA extraction from the blood cell samples was performed with the Qiagen DNeasy Blood Extraction Kit. Spanning cysteine to phenylalanine, the CDR3 consists of 15 amino acids. The retained sequence is limited to the CDR3, 45 bases, with the frame set at the first base. From a lookup of the germline V gene, CDR1 and CDR2 are SGHRS and YFSETQ. Between the V and J ends, shortened by 0 bases and 6 bases respectively, the junction contains 15 bases.

This TCR was sampled from a man aged 35-49 years in good health and CMV-seronegative. The sample taken for sequencing was PBMCs. The rearrangement combines TRBV5-1 with TRBJ1-1; a confident D gene designation cannot be given. The CDR3 reads CASSLAAGRAPEAFF. The DNA sequence is given as TGCGCCAGCAGCTTGGCCGCGGGTCGGGCCCCTGAAGCTTTCTTT.